This entry describes one T cell receptor (beta chain). TCRdb keeps only in-frame clones here, not all; method: immunoSEQ multiplex PCR. The sample has a few thousand clones, 25% seen once. This specimen comes from a study of T cells in localized non-small cell lung cancer. The receptor was isolated from a male donor older than 55 with stage I lung adenocarcinoma. Here the sequenced sample was lung tumor tissue, taken before any cancer treatment.

CDR3 amino acids: CASSPGGGAGTNEKLFF. Here the CDR3 DNA reads TGCGCCAGCAGCCCGGGGGGGGGCGCGGGCACTAATGAAAAACTGTTTTTT. This sequence joins TRBV5-1 and TRBJ1-4; D perhaps matches TRBD1 (6 bases). CDR3 length equals 17 residues. Trimming shortened V by 4 bases and J by 2 bases, and 18 bases separated the two germline ends. Germline CDR1 reads SGHRS; CDR2 reads YFSETQ.